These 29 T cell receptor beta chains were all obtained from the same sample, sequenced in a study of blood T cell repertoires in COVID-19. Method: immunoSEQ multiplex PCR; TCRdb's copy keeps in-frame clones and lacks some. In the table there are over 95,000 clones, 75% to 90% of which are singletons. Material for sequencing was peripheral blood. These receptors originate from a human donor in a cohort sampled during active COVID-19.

The CDR3 here is CASSMGQENTEAFF. CDR3 DNA sequence: TGTGCCAGTAGTATGGGTCAGGAGAACACTGAAGCTTTCTTT. The gene calls are TRBV19 and TRBJ1-1; no firm D call. Looked up from germline, CDR1 is LNHDA and CDR2 is SQIVND (reference sequence). The ends were cut back, 3 bases at V and 1 base at J, with 9 bases in the middle. CDR3 length: 14 residues.

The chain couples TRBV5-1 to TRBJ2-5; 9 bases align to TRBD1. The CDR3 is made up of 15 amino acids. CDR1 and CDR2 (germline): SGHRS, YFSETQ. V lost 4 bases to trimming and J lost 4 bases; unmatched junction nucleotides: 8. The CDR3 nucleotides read TGCGCCAGCAGCCTTCCGGGACAGGGTGGAGAGACCCAGTACTTC. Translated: CASSLPGQGGETQYF.

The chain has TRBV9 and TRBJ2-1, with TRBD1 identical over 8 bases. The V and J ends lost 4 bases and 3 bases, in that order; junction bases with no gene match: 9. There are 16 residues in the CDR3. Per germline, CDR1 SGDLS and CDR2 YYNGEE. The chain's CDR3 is CASSPRTGNYYNEQFF. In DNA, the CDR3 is TGTGCCAGCAGCCCTCGGACAGGGAATTACTACAATGAGCAGTTCTTC.

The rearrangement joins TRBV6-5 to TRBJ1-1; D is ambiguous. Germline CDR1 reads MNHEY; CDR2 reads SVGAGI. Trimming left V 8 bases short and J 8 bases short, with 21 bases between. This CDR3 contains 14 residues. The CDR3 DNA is TGTGCCAGCGGTAGGGAGGGAAATCTCCCAGAAGCTTTCTTT. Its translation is CASGREGNLPEAFF.

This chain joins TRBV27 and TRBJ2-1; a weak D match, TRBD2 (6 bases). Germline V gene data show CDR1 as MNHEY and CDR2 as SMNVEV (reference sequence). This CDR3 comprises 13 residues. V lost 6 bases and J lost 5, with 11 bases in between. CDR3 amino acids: CASSYAGHNEQFF. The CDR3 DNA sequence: TGTGCCAGCAGCTACGCGGGGCACAATGAGCAGTTCTTC.

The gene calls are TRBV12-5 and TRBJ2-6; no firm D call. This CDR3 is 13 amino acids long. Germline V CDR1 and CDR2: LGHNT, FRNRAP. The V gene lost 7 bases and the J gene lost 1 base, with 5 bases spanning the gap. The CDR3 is CASVFSGANVLTF. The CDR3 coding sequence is TGTGCTAGTGTCTTTTCTGGGGCCAACGTCCTGACTTTC.

The CDR3 bases are TGTGCCACCAGCAGCGCTGACAGGGTTAATCAGCCCCAGCATTTT. It codes for CATSSADRVNQPQHF. The J gene is TRBJ1-5, the V gene TRBV15; TRBD1 aligns across 7 bases. From germline, CDR1 is LNHNV and CDR2 YYDKDF (reference sequence). The CDR3 sequence is 15 residues long. The V gene end was trimmed by 3 bases and the J gene end by 4 bases; junction bases not matched to a gene: 6.

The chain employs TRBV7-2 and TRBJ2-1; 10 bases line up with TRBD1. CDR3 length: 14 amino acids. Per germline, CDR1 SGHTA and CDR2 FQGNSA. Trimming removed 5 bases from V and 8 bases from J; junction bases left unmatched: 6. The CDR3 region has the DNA TGTGCCAGCAGCCCGCGACAGGGGGCGTATGAGCAGTTCTTC. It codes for CASSPRQGAYEQFF.

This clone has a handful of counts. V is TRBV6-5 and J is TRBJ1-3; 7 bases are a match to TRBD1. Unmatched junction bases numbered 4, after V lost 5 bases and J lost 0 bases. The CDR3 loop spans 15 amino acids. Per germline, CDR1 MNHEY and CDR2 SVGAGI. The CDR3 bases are TGTGCCAGCAGTCTACAGGGGAGCTCTGGAAACACCATATATTTT. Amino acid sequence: CASSLQGSSGNTIYF.

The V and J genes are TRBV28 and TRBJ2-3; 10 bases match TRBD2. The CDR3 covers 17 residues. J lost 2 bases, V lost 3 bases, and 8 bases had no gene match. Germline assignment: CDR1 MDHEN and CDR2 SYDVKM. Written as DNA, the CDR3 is TGTGCCAGCAGTTTCTATGCTAGCGGGGGTTTCACAGATACGCAGTATTTT. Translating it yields CASSFYASGGFTDTQYF.

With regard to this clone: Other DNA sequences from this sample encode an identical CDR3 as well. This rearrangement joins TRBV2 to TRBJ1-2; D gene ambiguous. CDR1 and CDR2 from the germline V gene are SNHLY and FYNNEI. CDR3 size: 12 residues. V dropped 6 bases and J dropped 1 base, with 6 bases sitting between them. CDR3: CASRTGNYGYTF. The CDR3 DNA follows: TGTGCCAGCAGGACGGGTAACTATGGCTACACCTTC.

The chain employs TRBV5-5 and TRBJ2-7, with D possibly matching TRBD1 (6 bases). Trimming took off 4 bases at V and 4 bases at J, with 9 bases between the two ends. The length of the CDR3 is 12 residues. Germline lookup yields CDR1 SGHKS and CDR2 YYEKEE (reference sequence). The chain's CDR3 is CASSPQGYEQYF. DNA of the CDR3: TGTGCCAGCAGCCCACAGGGTTACGAGCAGTACTTC.

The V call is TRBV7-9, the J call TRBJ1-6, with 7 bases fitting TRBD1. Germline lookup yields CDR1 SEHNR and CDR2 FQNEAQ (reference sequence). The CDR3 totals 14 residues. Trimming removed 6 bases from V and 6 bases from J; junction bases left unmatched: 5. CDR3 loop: CASSSDRSNSPLHF. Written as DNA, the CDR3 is TGTGCCAGCAGTTCGGACAGGAGTAATTCACCCCTCCACTTT.

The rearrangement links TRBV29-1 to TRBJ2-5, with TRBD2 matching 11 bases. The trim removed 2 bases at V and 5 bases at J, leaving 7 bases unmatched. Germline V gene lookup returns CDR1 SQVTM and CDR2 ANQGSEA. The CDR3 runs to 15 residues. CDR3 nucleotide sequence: TGCAGCGTTGAAAGTCTAGCGGGGGGCGGGGAGACCCAGTACTTC. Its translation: CSVESLAGGGETQYF.

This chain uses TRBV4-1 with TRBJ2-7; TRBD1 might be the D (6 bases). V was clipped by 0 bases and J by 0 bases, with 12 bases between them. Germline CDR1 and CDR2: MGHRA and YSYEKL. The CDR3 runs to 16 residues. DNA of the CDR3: TGCGCCAGCAGCCAAGATGACAGGTCCAGCTCCTACGAGCAGTACTTC. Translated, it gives CASSQDDRSSSYEQYF.

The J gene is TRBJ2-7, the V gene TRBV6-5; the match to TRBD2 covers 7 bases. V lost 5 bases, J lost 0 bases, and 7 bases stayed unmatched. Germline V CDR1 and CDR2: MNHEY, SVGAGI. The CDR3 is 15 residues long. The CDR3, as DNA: TGTGCCAGCAGTCCGAGCGGGGTGTTCTCCTACGAGCAGTACTTC. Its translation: CASSPSGVFSYEQYF.

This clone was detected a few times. The CDR3 loop reads CASSSRDRGIETQYF. CDR3 coding DNA: TGTGCCAGCAGTTCCCGGGACAGGGGAATAGAGACCCAGTACTTC. The chain combines TRBV6-1 with TRBJ2-5; 10 positions match TRBD1. This CDR3 region has 15 residues. The germline CDR1 and CDR2 sequences are MNHNS and SASEGT. With V trimmed by 5 bases and J by 4 bases, 7 bases remained unmatched.

This CDR3 is CASSQRGTDTQYF. The CDR3, as DNA: TGTGCCAGCAGTCAGCGGGGCACAGATACGCAGTATTTT. The rearrangement links TRBV5-4 to TRBJ2-3, with D perhaps matching TRBD2 (6 bases). Germline assignment: CDR1 SGHNT and CDR2 YYREEE (reference sequence). V gave up 5 bases and J gave up 1 base, with 8 bases separating them. The CDR3 totals 13 residues.

The CDR3: CASSLEGGAHNEQFF. DNA of the CDR3: TGCGCCAGCAGCTTGGAAGGGGGGGCCCACAATGAGCAGTTCTTC. The V and J genes are TRBV5-1 and TRBJ2-1; the D gene is possibly TRBD2 (7 bases). The CDR3 totals 15 residues. Germline assignment: CDR1 SGHRS and CDR2 YFSETQ. V shed 0 bases and J shed 5 bases, with 12 bases lying between them.

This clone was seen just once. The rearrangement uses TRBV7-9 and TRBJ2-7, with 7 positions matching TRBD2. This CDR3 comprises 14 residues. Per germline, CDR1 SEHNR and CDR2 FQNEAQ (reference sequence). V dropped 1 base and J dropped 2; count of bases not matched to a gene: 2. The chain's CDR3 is CASSLDGGAYEQYF. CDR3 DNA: TGTGCCAGCAGCTTAGATGGGGGGGCCTACGAGCAGTACTTC. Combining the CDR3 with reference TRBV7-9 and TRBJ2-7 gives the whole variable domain DTGVSQNPRHKITKRGQNVTFRCDPISEHNRLYWYRQTLGQGPEFLTYFQNEAQLEKSRLLSDRFSAERPKGSFSTLEIQRTEQGDSAMYLCASSLDGGAYEQYFGPGTRLTVT.

The CDR3 bases are TGTGCCAGCAGCTTAACCGACGTGGCCTCGCCTGAGGGCGGTGAGCAGTTCTTC. This translates into CASSLTDVASPEGGEQFF. The chain employs TRBV7-3 and TRBJ2-1, with D perhaps TRBD2 (5 bases). Trimming stripped 0 bases from V and 9 bases from J, with 24 bases between. Germline CDR1 SGHTA, CDR2 FQGTGA. There are 18 residues in the CDR3.

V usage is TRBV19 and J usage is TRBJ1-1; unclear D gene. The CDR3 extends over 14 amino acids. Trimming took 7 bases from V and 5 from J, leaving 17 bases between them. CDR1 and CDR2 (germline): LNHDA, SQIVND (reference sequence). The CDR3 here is CASTPPGFSTEAFF. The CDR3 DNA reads TGTGCCAGTACCCCTCCCGGTTTTTCGACTGAAGCTTTCTTT. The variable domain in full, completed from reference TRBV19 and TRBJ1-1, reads DGGITQSPKYLFRKEGQNVTLSCEQNLNHDAMYWYRQDPGQGLRLIYYSQIVNDFQKGDIAEGYSVSREKKESFPLTVTSAQKNPTAFYLCASTPPGFSTEAFFGQGTRLTVV.

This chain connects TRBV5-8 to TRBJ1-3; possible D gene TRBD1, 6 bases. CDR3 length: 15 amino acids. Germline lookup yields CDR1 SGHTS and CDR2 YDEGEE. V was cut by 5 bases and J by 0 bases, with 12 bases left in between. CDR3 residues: CASSLGHLSGNTIYF. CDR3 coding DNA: TGTGCCAGCAGTCTGGGACACCTCTCTGGAAACACCATATATTTT.

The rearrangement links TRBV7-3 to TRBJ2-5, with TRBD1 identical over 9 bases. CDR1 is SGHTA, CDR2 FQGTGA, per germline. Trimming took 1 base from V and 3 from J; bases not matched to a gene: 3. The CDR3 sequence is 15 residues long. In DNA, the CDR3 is TGTGCCAGCAGCTTAAGGGGGGACAGGGAAGAGACCCAGTACTTC. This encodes CASSLRGDREETQYF.

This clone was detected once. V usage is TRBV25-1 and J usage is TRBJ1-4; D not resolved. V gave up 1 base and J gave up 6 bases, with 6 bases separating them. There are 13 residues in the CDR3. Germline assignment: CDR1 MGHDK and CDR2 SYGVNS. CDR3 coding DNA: TGTGCCAGCAGTGAATCCCCTCATGAAAAACTGTTTTTT. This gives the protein CASSESPHEKLFF.

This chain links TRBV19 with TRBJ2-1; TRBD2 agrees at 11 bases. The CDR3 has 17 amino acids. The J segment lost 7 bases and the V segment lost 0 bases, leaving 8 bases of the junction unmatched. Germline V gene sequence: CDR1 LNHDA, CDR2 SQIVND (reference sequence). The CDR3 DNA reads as TGTGCCAGTAGTATAGATCTATTAGCGGGGGGGCGTAATGAGCAGTTCTTC. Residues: CASSIDLLAGGRNEQFF.

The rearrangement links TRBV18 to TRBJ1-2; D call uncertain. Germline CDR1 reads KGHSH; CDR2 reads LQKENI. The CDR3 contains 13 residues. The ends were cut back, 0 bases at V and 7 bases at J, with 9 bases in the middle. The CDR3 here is CASSPPLGGGYTF. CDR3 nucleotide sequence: TGTGCCAGCTCACCACCGCTGGGAGGTGGCTACACCTTC.

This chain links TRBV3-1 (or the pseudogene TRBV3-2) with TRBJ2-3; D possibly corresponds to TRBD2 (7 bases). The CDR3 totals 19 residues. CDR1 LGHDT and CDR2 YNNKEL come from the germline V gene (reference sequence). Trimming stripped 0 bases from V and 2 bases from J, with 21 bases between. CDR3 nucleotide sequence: TGTGCCAGCAGCCAAGAGGGGGGTGACGCGGGGGCCAACACAGATACGCAGTATTTT. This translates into CASSQEGGDAGANTDTQYF.

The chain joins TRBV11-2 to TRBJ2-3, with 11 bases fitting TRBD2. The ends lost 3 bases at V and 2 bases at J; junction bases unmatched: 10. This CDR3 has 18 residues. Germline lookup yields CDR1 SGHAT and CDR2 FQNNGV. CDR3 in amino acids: CASSFGLAGGPLTDTQYF. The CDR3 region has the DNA TGTGCCAGCAGCTTCGGCCTAGCGGGGGGCCCTCTCACAGATACGCAGTATTTT.